This T cell receptor (beta chain) was captured by sequencing in a study of cytomegalovirus exposure and HLA in healthy donors. Both 60 Vbeta primers and 13 Jbeta primers went into the PCR. Clones were read by immunoSEQ multiplex PCR, and TCRdb kept only the in-frame ones, dropping some. The table lists roughly 100,000 clones, about a tenth of them singletons, with about 5.7% in the top ten. The CDR3 is made up of 13 amino acids. Germline V gene sequence: CDR1 MNHNS, CDR2 SASEGT. The V gene lost 10 bases and the J gene lost 4 bases, with 17 bases spanning the gap. V is TRBV6-1 and J is TRBJ2-7; a weak D match, TRBD1 (5 bases). This clonotype was sampled from a man aged 35 to 55 in good health and CMV-seropositive. Sequenced: PBMCs. The CDR3: CATRIDSRYEQYF. In nucleotides, the CDR3 is TGTGCCACCAGGATCGACAGTCGGTACGAGCAGTACTTC.